Shown below are 32 T cell receptor beta chains from a single sample sequenced in a study of regulatory T cells in long-lasting Graves disease. Combining iRepertoire HTBI primers with Arm-PCR of CDR3 regions, the authors built TCR beta libraries. One entry per CDR3 protein, called by TCRdb with MiXCR from the multiplex PCR reads. The sample holds 400,000 to 500,000 distinct CDR3 sequences, under 25% seen once. Time point reported: persistent/refractory GD, antithyroid drugs over 5 years with positive TRAb. From RNA extracted from PBMCs, the TCR library was made. The sequences come from peripheral blood mononuclear cells (PBMCs), collected when the disease was refractory, from a patient treated with antithyroid drugs. All receptors derive from a female donor with Graves disease.

The V call is TRBV7-9, the J call TRBJ1-1; D ambiguous. Trimming stripped 3 bases from V and 1 base from J, with 9 bases between. From germline, CDR1 is SEHNR and CDR2 FQNEAQ (reference sequence). The CDR3 is made up of 14 amino acids. CDR3 coding DNA: TGTGCCAGCAGCTTCATCAAGGAGAACACTGAAGCTTTCTTT. It specifies CASSFIKENTEAFF.

This clonotype was seen more than once but under ten times. J is TRBJ1-2 and V is TRBV7-9; D is undetermined. The CDR3 is 15 amino acids. Trimming stripped 3 bases from V and 2 bases from J, with 13 bases between. Germline loops: CDR1 SEHNR, CDR2 FQNEAQ (reference sequence). The CDR3 nucleotides are TGTGCCAGCAGCTTGGGCTCCCTCAGAAACTATGGCTACACCTTC. Its translation is CASSLGSLRNYGYTF.

A few counts support this clonotype. This rearrangement joins TRBV7-2 to TRBJ1-1; tentative D call: TRBD1 (6 bases). The CDR3 runs to 14 residues. Germline assignment: CDR1 SGHTA and CDR2 FQGNSA. Trimming cost V 7 bases and J 1 base, with 13 bases left between them. This CDR3 reads CASNMGHPNTEAFF. CDR3 in DNA: TGTGCCAGCAACATGGGACACCCGAACACTGAAGCTTTCTTT.

The rearrangement joins TRBV9 to TRBJ1-1; D is perhaps TRBD1 (5 bases). CDR1 and CDR2 (germline): SGDLS, YYNGEE. This CDR3 is built from 17 residues. V was cut by 0 bases and J by 2 bases, with 17 bases left in between. The CDR3 here is CASSVDGRETPNTEAFF. CDR3 bases: TGTGCCAGCAGCGTAGATGGCAGGGAGACACCCAACACTGAAGCTTTCTTT.

The V call is TRBV6-1, the J call TRBJ2-1; 11 bases agree with TRBD1. The junction had 4 bases not matched to a gene; V was cut back by 5 bases and J by 4 bases. Germline values: CDR1 MNHNS, CDR2 SASEGT. The CDR3 has 15 amino acids. The CDR3: CASSRGQGAYNEQFF. DNA for the CDR3: TGTGCCAGCAGTAGAGGACAGGGGGCTTACAATGAGCAGTTCTTC.

Ten or more counts support this clonotype. The V gene is TRBV6-5, the J gene TRBJ2-5; D gene unclear. Germline V lookup: CDR1 MNHEY, CDR2 SVGAGI. V was clipped by 2 bases and J by 0 bases, with 13 bases between them. This CDR3 has 16 amino acids. For the CDR3, the DNA is TGTGCCAGCAGTTACGCCCCCCGAGGATACCAAGAGACCCAGTACTTC. It encodes CASSYAPRGYQETQYF.

This clonotype was counted a few times. The chain employs TRBV6-1 and TRBJ1-1, with D tentatively TRBD1 (6 bases). This CDR3 comprises 17 residues. V lost 6 bases and J 2 bases, leaving 22 bases between the germline ends. Germline lookup yields CDR1 MNHNS and CDR2 SASEGT. The DNA for the CDR3 is TGTGCCAGCAGCCTTACTATACTACAGGGTGTAAACACTGAAGCTTTCTTT. Encoded protein: CASSLTILQGVNTEAFF.

This clonotype appeared many times. The J gene is TRBJ2-2, the V gene TRBV12-3 or TRBV12-4; D might be TRBD1 or TRBD2, each matching 5 bases. V was trimmed by 6 bases and J by 5 bases, leaving 10 bases between them. This CDR3 has 13 residues. CDR3 in amino acids: CASSQWGTGELFF. The CDR3 DNA follows: TGTGCCAGCAGCCAATGGGGGACCGGGGAGCTGTTTTTT.

This clonotype has a handful of counts. This chain uses TRBV12-3 or TRBV12-4 with TRBJ2-7, with D possibly being TRBD1 (7 bases). The CDR3 runs to 13 residues. V dropped 6 bases and J dropped 3 bases, with 12 bases sitting between them. In DNA, the CDR3 is TGTGCCAGCAGAGCAGGGGGGTTCTACGAGCAGTACTTC. Protein sequence: CASRAGGFYEQYF.

The CDR3 reads CASSGNYNEQFF. CDR3 sequence (DNA): TGTGCCAGCAGTGGAAACTACAATGAGCAGTTCTTC. The rearrangement links TRBV12-3 or TRBV12-4 to TRBJ2-1, with D unresolved. This CDR3 has 12 amino acids. With 5 bases removed from V and 3 bases from J, the gap between germline ends came to 5 bases.

J is TRBJ1-1 and V is TRBV7-9; TRBD1 matches 7 bases. Per germline, CDR1 SEHNR and CDR2 FQNEAQ (reference sequence). J lost 11 bases, V lost 2 bases, and 5 bases had no gene match. The CDR3 loop spans 12 amino acids. The CDR3 sequence is CASSLSGTDAFF. CDR3 sequence (DNA): TGTGCCAGCAGCTTATCAGGGACAGACGCTTTCTTT.

This clonotype was counted many times. The chain uses TRBV11-2 and TRBJ2-7, with D unclear. V gave up 1 base and J gave up 6 bases, with 10 bases separating them. CDR3 size: 13 residues. CDR1 and CDR2 (germline): SGHAT, FQNNGV. The CDR3 spells CASSLGPFPEQYF. CDR3 sequence (DNA): TGTGCCAGCAGCTTAGGGCCATTCCCCGAGCAGTACTTC.

This clonotype has only a few counts. This chain links TRBV2 with TRBJ1-1, with D maybe TRBD1 (5 bases). The CDR3 consists of 17 residues. Germline CDR1 and CDR2: SNHLY and FYNNEI. Trimming cost V 0 bases and J 3 bases, with 17 bases left between them. Here the CDR3 DNA reads TGTGCCAGCAGTGAAGCCCCCGGGGCGGGTGTGTACACTGAAGCTTTCTTT. Amino acids: CASSEAPGAGVYTEAFF. Using reference TRBV2 and TRBJ1-1 for the parts outside the CDR3, the full variable domain is EPEVTQTPSHQVTQMGQEVILRCVPISNHLYFYWYRQILGQKVEFLVSFYNNEISEKSEIFDDQFSVERPDGSNFTLKIRSTKLEDSAMYFCASSEAPGAGVYTEAFFGQGTRLTVV.

This clonotype occurred many times. This chain uses TRBV2 with TRBJ1-4, with 7 nucleotides matching TRBD1. This CDR3 region has 16 residues. The V gene end was trimmed by 6 bases and the J gene end by 0 bases; junction bases not matched to a gene: 7. In germline, CDR1 is SNHLY, CDR2 FYNNEI. The CDR3 DNA follows: TGTGCCAGCAGATGGGACAGCACCGCAACTAATGAAAAACTGTTTTTT. This translates into CASRWDSTATNEKLFF.

This clonotype has at least ten counts. This chain uses TRBV20-1 with TRBJ1-1; possible D gene TRBD1, 5 bases. Deletions cut 5 bases from V and 4 bases from J, with 17 bases between. Per the germline V gene, CDR1 is DFQATT and CDR2 is SNEGSKA (reference sequence). The CDR3 consists of 14 residues. The CDR3 bases are TGCAGTGCTGCCAGGCGGGGCTTGAGCACTGAAGCTTTCTTT. It codes for CSAARRGLSTEAFF.

This clonotype has just a few counts. The J gene is TRBJ2-2, the V gene TRBV19; D gene unclear. CDR3 length: 13 amino acids. The germline V gene encodes CDR1 LNHDA and CDR2 SQIVND (reference sequence). V was shortened by 8 bases and J by 4 bases, with 11 bases between the two germline ends. The CDR3 coding sequence is TGTGCCAGTGCCGGACGAGTCACCGGGGAGCTGTTTTTT. This encodes CASAGRVTGELFF. Combining the CDR3 with reference TRBV19 and TRBJ2-2 gives the whole variable domain DGGITQSPKYLFRKEGQNVTLSCEQNLNHDAMYWYRQDPGQGLRLIYYSQIVNDFQKGDIAEGYSVSREKKESFPLTVTSAQKNPTAFYLCASAGRVTGELFFGEGSRLTVL.

A few counts support this clonotype. For the CDR3, the DNA is TGCAGTGCTCTGGGACCCGCCGGTTCCCGCACAGATACGCAGTATTTT. It codes for CSALGPAGSRTDTQYF. The chain has TRBV20-1 and TRBJ2-3, with D perhaps given as TRBD1 or TRBD2 (5 bases each). CDR3 size: 16 residues. In germline, CDR1 is DFQATT, CDR2 SNEGSKA (reference sequence). V lost 5 bases and J lost 1, with 19 bases in between.

The V gene is TRBV7-9, the J gene TRBJ2-7; the D is unclear. V lost 4 bases, J lost 6 bases, and 10 bases lay in between. Germline V CDR1 and CDR2: SEHNR, FQNEAQ (reference sequence). This CDR3 has 12 amino acids. The CDR3 nucleotides are TGTGCCAGCAGCTCGGTCTATTCCGAGCAGTACTTC. Its protein product is CASSSVYSEQYF.

This clonotype was seen ten or more times. The CDR3 DNA reads as TGTGCCAGCAGTAGGACAGGGGTAGGCAATCAGCCCCAGCATTTT. The encoded protein is CASSRTGVGNQPQHF. This chain uses TRBV6-1 with TRBJ1-5, with 9 bases aligning to TRBD1. This CDR3 comprises 15 residues. V lost 5 bases to trimming and J lost 2 bases; unmatched junction nucleotides: 4. CDR1 is MNHNS and CDR2 is SASEGT in the germline V gene.

The rearrangement links TRBV6-5 to TRBJ1-5; no definite D call. Germline V CDR1 and CDR2: MNHEY, SVGAGI. The CDR3 length is 13 residues. V lost 0 bases and J lost 11, with 11 bases in between. The CDR3 sequence: CASSYSTRSSQHF. The CDR3 DNA sequence: TGTGCCAGCAGTTACTCTACGAGGTCGTCCCAGCATTTT.

About this clonotype: A clone one base away is much larger, so this may be a read error. The conserved phenylalanine or tryptophan is not found at the CDR3 terminus, so this likely reflects a read error. Here the CDR3 DNA reads TGTGCCAGCAGCCAATCCCTTAGCGGATTAGAGACCCAGTACCTC. Its translation: CASSQSLSGLETQYL. The genes are TRBV28 and TRBJ2-5; D possibly corresponds to TRBD2 (6 bases). V was shortened by 6 bases and J by 4 bases, with 18 bases between the two germline ends. CDR3 length: 15 amino acids. Germline V lookup: CDR1 MDHEN, CDR2 SYDVKM.

This clonotype was detected ten times or more. The chain joins TRBV11-3 to TRBJ1-1; D is unresolved. The V and J ends lost 5 bases and 1 base respectively, with 14 bases between them. The CDR3 consists of 15 residues. Germline lookup yields CDR1 SGHNT and CDR2 YENEEA. The CDR3 bases are TGTGCCAGCAGCAACTCAGAGGTCCCGAACACTGAAGCTTTCTTT. Its translation: CASSNSEVPNTEAFF.

The chain joins TRBV25-1 to TRBJ1-1, with a tentative D call TRBD1 (5 bases). The V end lost 6 bases, the J end lost 4 bases, and 21 bases lay between the germline ends. This CDR3 is 16 amino acids long. CDR1 and CDR2 (germline): MGHDK, SYGVNS. CDR3 amino acids: CASRPSGGRGRTEAFF. CDR3 in DNA: TGTGCCAGCAGACCTTCGGGAGGGAGGGGCCGCACTGAAGCTTTCTTT. The entire variable domain, with the rest obtained from reference TRBV25-1 and TRBJ1-1, is as follows: EADIYQTPRYLVIGTGKKITLECSQTMGHDKMYWYQQDPGMELHLIHYSYGVNSTEKGDLSSESTVSRIRTEHFPLTLESARPSHTSQYLCASRPSGGRGRTEAFFGQGTRLTVV.

V and J are TRBV30 and TRBJ1-3; 7 nucleotides match TRBD1. The trim removed 5 bases at V and 4 bases at J, leaving 5 bases unmatched. The germline gives CDR1 GTSNPN, CDR2 SVGIG (reference sequence). The CDR3 contains 13 residues. The CDR3 loop reads CAWDRVSGNTIYF. The CDR3 DNA follows: TGTGCCTGGGACAGGGTGTCAGGAAACACCATATATTTT.

Ten or more counts support this clonotype. This chain connects TRBV27 to TRBJ2-5, with TRBD1 matching 8 bases. This CDR3 is 15 amino acids long. The V gene's germline CDR1 is MNHEY and CDR2 SMNVEV (reference sequence). The V segment lost 5 bases and the J segment 4 bases; nucleotides outside the gene matches: 9. Here the CDR3 DNA reads TGTGCCAGCAGTCCGAAGGACAGGGTTCGAGAGACCCAGTACTTC. Translation: CASSPKDRVRETQYF.

The chain recombines TRBV5-1 with TRBJ1-1; a weak D match, TRBD1 (5 bases). The V end was cut by 3 bases, the J end by 1 base, with 10 bases between. CDR1 is SGHRS and CDR2 is YFSETQ in the germline V gene. The CDR3 runs to 14 residues. In DNA, the CDR3 is TGCGCCAGCAGCTGGGACGAGGCGAACACTGAAGCTTTCTTT. This sequence encodes CASSWDEANTEAFF.

This clonotype was seen more than once but under ten times. The J gene is TRBJ2-5, the V gene TRBV12-5; 11 bases fit TRBD2. The CDR3 runs 19 residues. Trimming took 0 bases from V and 1 from J; bases not matched to a gene: 10. The germline V gene encodes CDR1 LGHNT and CDR2 FRNRAP. The CDR3: CASGLVKLAGGPAQETQYF. For the CDR3, the DNA is TGTGCTAGTGGTTTGGTAAAGCTAGCGGGAGGCCCGGCCCAAGAGACCCAGTACTTC.

The chain recombines TRBV19 with TRBJ2-5; maybe TRBD2 (6 bases). Trimming cost V 3 bases and J 9 bases, with 14 bases left between them. The CDR3 extends over 13 amino acids. The V gene's germline CDR1 is LNHDA and CDR2 SQIVND (reference sequence). CDR3 coding DNA: TGTGCCAGTAGTATCGGGGGAGCAAGGGCCCAGTACTTC. Its translation: CASSIGGARAQYF.

This clonotype showed up many times. The chain carries TRBV15 and TRBJ2-5, with 9 positions matching TRBD2. Germline lookup yields CDR1 LNHNV and CDR2 YYDKDF (reference sequence). The CDR3 runs to 13 residues. The V and J ends lost 9 bases and 7 bases, in that order; junction bases with no gene match: 9. This chain's CDR3 is CATAAGGPGTQYF. Written as DNA, the CDR3 is TGTGCCACTGCAGCGGGGGGCCCTGGGACCCAGTACTTC.

This clonotype was seen many times. The V and J genes are TRBV6-5 and TRBJ1-1; 9 bases map to TRBD1. The germline V gene has CDR1 MNHEY and CDR2 SVGAGI. The V gene end was trimmed by 2 bases and the J gene end by 4 bases; junction bases not matched to a gene: 11. The CDR3 covers 17 residues. The CDR3 region is CASSYDGQGIGVTEAFF. The CDR3 bases are TGTGCCAGCAGTTACGATGGACAGGGGATAGGGGTCACTGAAGCTTTCTTT.

There are a few counts of this clonotype. The chain is built from TRBV29-1 and TRBJ2-5; 8 nucleotides agree with TRBD1. This CDR3 spans 11 amino acids. The V and J ends lost 7 bases and 5 bases, in that order; junction bases with no gene match: 3. The germline gives CDR1 SQVTM, CDR2 ANQGSEA. The DNA for the CDR3 is TGCAGCGGCCGGGACAGGGAGACCCAGTACTTC. This gives the protein CSGRDRETQYF. Full variable domain (outside the CDR3, taken from reference TRBV29-1 and TRBJ2-5): SAVISQKPSRDICQRGTSLTIQCQVDSQVTMMFWYRQQPGQSLTLIATANQGSEATYESGFVIDKFPISRPNLTFSTLTVSNMSPEDSSIYLCSGRDRETQYFGPGTRLLVL.

A word on this clonotype: This may be a read error: a much more frequent sequence differs by one nucleotide. The J gene is TRBJ1-1, the V gene TRBV29-1; D unclear. Trimming left V 0 bases short and J 3 bases short, with 20 bases between. Germline-derived CDR1 and CDR2 are SQVTM and ANQGSEA. The CDR3 is 17 residues long. The CDR3 region is CSVEDLRQRRSDTEAFF. CDR3 nucleotides: TGCAGCGTTGAAGATCTTCGGCAGAGGAGGTCGGACACTGAAGCTTTCTTT.